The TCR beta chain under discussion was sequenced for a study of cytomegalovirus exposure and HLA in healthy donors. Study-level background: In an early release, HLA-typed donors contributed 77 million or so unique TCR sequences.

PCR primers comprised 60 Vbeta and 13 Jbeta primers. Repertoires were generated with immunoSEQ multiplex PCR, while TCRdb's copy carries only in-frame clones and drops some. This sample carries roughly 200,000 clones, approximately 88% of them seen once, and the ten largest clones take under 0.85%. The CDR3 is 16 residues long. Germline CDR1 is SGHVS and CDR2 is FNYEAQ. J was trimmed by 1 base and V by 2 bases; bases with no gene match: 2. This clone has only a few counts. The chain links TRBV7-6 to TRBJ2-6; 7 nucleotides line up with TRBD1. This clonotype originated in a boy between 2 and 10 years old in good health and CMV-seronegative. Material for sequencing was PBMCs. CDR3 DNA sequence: TGTGCCAGCAGCTTACAGACAGGGTCTGGGGCCAACGTCCTGACTTTC. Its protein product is CASSLQTGSGANVLTF. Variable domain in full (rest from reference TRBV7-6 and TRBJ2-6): GAGVSQSPRYKVTKRGQDVALRCDPISGHVSLYWYRQALGQGPEFLTYFNYEAQQDKSGLPNDRFSAERPEGSISTLTIQRTEQRDSAMYRCASSLQTGSGANVLTFGAGSRLTVL.